The T cell receptor (beta chain) described here comes from a study of blood T cells in healthy people across ages. Study summary: Capturing about one barcoded beta molecule per two T cells was achieved by template switching.

A second PCR, run for about 6 to 11 cycles, used a sample-barcoded 5' primer plus a J-beta primer mix. TCRdb processed the 5' RACE reads anew with MiXCR; each CDR3 protein has one entry. The table lists around 400,000 distinct CDR3 sequences, roughly half of them singletons. CDR1 and CDR2 (germline): MNHEY, SVGEGT. This CDR3 has 15 residues. V lost 5 bases and J 2 bases, leaving 10 bases between the germline ends. The V gene is TRBV6-2 or TRBV6-3, the J gene TRBJ2-6; D is unresolved. The sequenced material came from blood. The clonotype originates from a man aged 55 to 70 in good health. In DNA form, the CDR3 reads TGTGCCAGCAGTCAGGATTGGCCTGGGGCCAACGTCCTGACTTTC. This translates into CASSQDWPGANVLTF.